The 30 T cell receptor beta chains presented below share a single source sample, sequenced in a study of PD-1 blockade in classical Hodgkin lymphoma. Method: immunoSEQ multiplex PCR; TCRdb's copy keeps in-frame clones and lacks some. The sample has thousands of clones; under 85% are singletons. The time point here: cycle 4 day 1 (C4D1), after five to seven weeks of nivolumab. With no exception, relapse followed autologous stem cell transplantation in all patients, and brentuximab vedotin exposure varied. From thawed PBMCs, CD8+ T cells were isolated by magnetic negative selection. The source was CD8+ T cells from blood, collected before the fourth cycle of nivolumab. The receptors derive from a human donor with classical Hodgkin lymphoma.

The CDR3 sequence: CATSLQGETDTQYF. DNA for the CDR3: TGTGCCACCAGCCTCCAGGGGGAGACAGATACGCAGTATTTT. This chain connects TRBV15 to TRBJ2-3; 7 nucleotides match TRBD1. Germline CDR1 LNHNV, CDR2 YYDKDF (reference sequence). This CDR3 has 14 residues. V gave up 5 bases and J gave up 3 bases; unmatched junction bases: 5.

The chain recombines TRBV4-3 with TRBJ2-3; D possibly corresponds to TRBD2 (6 bases). Germline CDR1 LGHNA, CDR2 YSLEER. Trimming shortened V by 4 bases and J by 0 bases, and 20 bases separated the two germline ends. The CDR3 has 18 residues. Here the CDR3 reads CASSRFTGTSSSTDTQYF. The DNA for the CDR3 is TGCGCCAGCAGCCGATTCACCGGGACTTCTTCTAGCACAGATACGCAGTATTTT.

In this sample, this clone turned up once. The chain recombines TRBV5-6 with TRBJ2-3; D gene unclear. The V gene lost 0 bases and the J gene lost 1 base, with 12 bases spanning the gap. Germline lookup yields CDR1 SGHDT and CDR2 YYEEEE. The CDR3 runs 16 residues. DNA of the CDR3: TGTGCCAGCAGCTTGGGGATTAAATGGGGCACAGATACGCAGTATTTT. It codes for CASSLGIKWGTDTQYF. The whole variable domain, filled in from reference TRBV5-6 and TRBJ2-3, reads DAGVTQSPTHLIKTRGQQVTLRCSPKSGHDTVSWYQQALGQGPQFIFQYYEEEERQRGNFPDRFSGHQFPNYSSELNVNALLLGDSALYLCASSLGIKWGTDTQYFGPGTRLTVL.

The chain couples TRBV7-2 to TRBJ2-1, with D possibly matching TRBD1 (5 bases). CDR1 is SGHTA, CDR2 FQGNSA, per germline. V lost 3 bases and J lost 1, with 19 bases in between. CDR3 length: 18 amino acids. The CDR3 DNA reads as TGTGCCAGCAGCTTTTCCAGGGATTTAGTAAGTTCCTACAATGAGCAGTTCTTC. Amino acid sequence: CASSFSRDLVSSYNEQFF.

This chain links TRBV6-4 with TRBJ2-1, with D tentatively TRBD1 (6 bases). CDR1 and CDR2 from the germline V gene are MRHNA and SNTAGT. The CDR3 has 15 amino acids. Trimming removed 0 bases from V and 2 bases from J, with 8 bases in between. CDR3 sequence reads: CASSDSQGTYNEQFF. The CDR3 nucleotides are TGTGCCAGCAGTGACTCTCAGGGGACCTACAATGAGCAGTTCTTC.

In this sample, this clone turned up a few times. The J gene is TRBJ2-3, the V gene TRBV4-1; D unclear. The CDR3 covers 13 residues. V was cut by 3 bases and J by 2 bases, with 6 bases left in between. Germline V CDR1 and CDR2: MGHRA, YSYEKL. CDR3 in amino acids: CASSHQFTDTQYF. The CDR3 nucleotides read TGCGCCAGCAGCCATCAGTTCACAGATACGCAGTATTTT.

This chain links TRBV9 with TRBJ2-7, with D perhaps TRBD2 (6 bases). Germline V gene data show CDR1 as SGDLS and CDR2 as YYNGEE. The CDR3 contains 14 residues. V lost 1 base to trimming and J lost 3 bases, with 11 bases between them. Here the CDR3 DNA reads TGTGCCAGCAGCGTAAGGGACGGGAGCTACGAGCAGTACTTC. It encodes CASSVRDGSYEQYF.

This clone was picked up a small number of times. The chain couples TRBV7-6 to TRBJ2-7; 8 positions match TRBD1. CDR1 and CDR2 from the germline V gene are SGHVS and FNYEAQ. The CDR3 extends over 13 amino acids. Losses at the gene ends were 5 bases for V and 5 bases for J; bases not matched to a gene: 5. The CDR3 here is CASSRRDRHEQYF. CDR3 DNA sequence: TGTGCCAGCAGCCGCCGGGACAGGCACGAGCAGTACTTC. Complete variable domain (other parts from reference TRBV7-6 and TRBJ2-7): GAGVSQSPRYKVTKRGQDVALRCDPISGHVSLYWYRQALGQGPEFLTYFNYEAQQDKSGLPNDRFSAERPEGSISTLTIQRTEQRDSAMYRCASSRRDRHEQYFGPGTRLTVT.

This clone was observed a few times. This rearrangement joins TRBV7-9 to TRBJ1-5, with a possible D match to TRBD1 (5 bases). The CDR3 loop spans 14 amino acids. Germline CDR1 and CDR2: SEHNR and FQNEAQ (reference sequence). The germline V and J ends were trimmed by 3 bases and 3 bases, with 9 bases remaining between them. The CDR3: CASSFGGDNQPQHF. The CDR3 nucleotides are TGTGCCAGCAGCTTTGGGGGGGACAATCAGCCCCAGCATTTT.

This clone appeared a single time. V gene TRBV30 combines with J gene TRBJ2-3, with D perhaps matching TRBD1 (5 bases). CDR3 length: 14 residues. V gave up 4 bases and J gave up 3 bases, with 14 bases separating them. Looked up from germline, CDR1 is GTSNPN and CDR2 is SVGIG (reference sequence). The CDR3 loop reads CAWNQGLGTDTQYF. As DNA, the CDR3 is TGTGCCTGGAACCAGGGCCTCGGAACAGATACGCAGTATTTT. Complete variable domain (other parts from reference TRBV30 and TRBJ2-3): SQTIHQWPATLVQPVGSPLSLECTVEGTSNPNLYWYRQAAGRGLQLLFYSVGIGQISSEVPQNLSASRPQDRQFILSSKKLLLSDSGFYLCAWNQGLGTDTQYFGPGTRLTVL.

The chain combines TRBV21-1 with TRBJ2-5; whether TRBD2, the table's D call, matches the DNA was not checked. TRBV21-1 is deemed a pseudogene. The CDR3 extends over 13 amino acids. Written as DNA, the CDR3 is TGTGCCAGCAGCAAATACCAACGGGAGACCCAGTACTTC. As protein: CASSKYQRETQYF.

The chain joins TRBV9 to TRBJ1-3, with unresolved D. The V end was cut by 2 bases, the J end by 5 bases, with 14 bases between. This CDR3 comprises 15 residues. The germline V gene has CDR1 SGDLS and CDR2 YYNGEE. The CDR3 coding sequence is TGTGCCAGCAGCGTGAGTTGGACCCGGCGAAACACCATATATTTT. Amino acid sequence: CASSVSWTRRNTIYF.

This clone is a singleton in its sample. This chain links TRBV5-1 with TRBJ1-2; D unclear. In germline, CDR1 is SGHRS, CDR2 YFSETQ. With 0 bases removed from V and 8 bases from J, the gap between germline ends came to 17 bases. There are 15 residues in the CDR3. CDR3 bases: TGCGCCAGCAGCTTGGCGGACGGTGGGGTGGAGGGCTACACCTTC. As protein: CASSLADGGVEGYTF.

V is TRBV11-3 and J is TRBJ1-1; 9 positions match TRBD1. Germline V gene data show CDR1 as SGHNT and CDR2 as YENEEA. The CDR3 is 14 amino acids. With 3 bases clipped from V and 9 bases from J, the junction kept 8 bases outside the gene matches. DNA of the CDR3: TGTGCCAGCAGCTTCCCAGGGGACAGGGAAAAAGCTTTCTTT. Translated, it gives CASSFPGDREKAFF.

This chain connects TRBV7-6 to TRBJ1-4; 8 positions match TRBD1. Germline V gives CDR1 SGHVS, CDR2 FNYEAQ. V was pared by 5 bases and J by 5 bases, with 4 bases of the junction left unmatched. CDR3 size: 14 residues. CDR3 sequence: CASSEGTGNEKLFF. The CDR3 region has the DNA TGTGCCAGCAGCGAGGGGACAGGAAATGAAAAACTGTTTTTT.

The rearrangement links TRBV6-1 to TRBJ2-7, with 9 bases that match TRBD1. The CDR3 has 12 residues. V gave up 8 bases and J gave up 6 bases; unmatched junction bases: 5. Germline CDR1 is MNHNS and CDR2 is SASEGT. CDR3 sequence: CASLGQGVEQYF. For the CDR3, the DNA is TGTGCCAGCCTGGGACAGGGCGTCGAGCAGTACTTC.

This chain uses TRBV15 with TRBJ2-1, with D perhaps TRBD2 (5 bases). V lost 8 bases and J 4 bases, leaving 15 bases between the germline ends. The CDR3 loop spans 14 amino acids. Germline V gives CDR1 LNHNV, CDR2 YYDKDF (reference sequence). CDR3 protein: CATGALSDYNEQFF. In DNA form, the CDR3 reads TGTGCCACCGGAGCCCTTAGCGATTACAATGAGCAGTTCTTC.

This clone was seen a few times. V is TRBV2 and J is TRBJ2-7, with D unresolved. CDR3 length equals 8 residues. The V and J ends lost 8 bases and 10 bases respectively, with 6 bases between them. Germline V CDR1 and CDR2: SNHLY, FYNNEI. The CDR3 protein is CASGSQYF. The CDR3 DNA reads TGTGCCAGCGGATCTCAGTACTTC.

This chain joins TRBV4-2 and TRBJ1-2; no definite D call. Per germline, CDR1 LGHNA and CDR2 YNFKEQ. The V and J ends lost 4 bases and 8 bases respectively, with 14 bases between them. The CDR3 has 13 residues. The CDR3 is CASSPPREEGYTF. The DNA for the CDR3 is TGTGCCAGCAGCCCCCCACGCGAGGAGGGCTACACCTTC.

The rearrangement joins TRBV5-5 to TRBJ2-5; D may correspond to TRBD1 or TRBD2 (5 bases each). Germline lookup yields CDR1 SGHKS and CDR2 YYEKEE (reference sequence). V dropped 2 bases and J dropped 3 bases, with 14 bases sitting between them. The CDR3 has 15 amino acids. For the CDR3, the DNA is TGTGCCAGCAGCTTAGTAGGGGACGGCAAAGAGACCCAGTACTTC. Translation gives CASSLVGDGKETQYF.

This clone was seen only a few times. The V call is TRBV28, the J call TRBJ1-2, with D perhaps matching TRBD1 (6 bases). The V gene lost 6 bases and the J gene lost 3 bases, with 17 bases spanning the gap. Germline V gene lookup returns CDR1 MDHEN and CDR2 SYDVKM. The CDR3 runs to 15 residues. CDR3 sequence reads: CASSGGGWSDYGYTF. The CDR3 DNA reads TGTGCCAGCAGCGGAGGGGGGTGGTCTGACTATGGCTACACCTTC.

There are a few counts of this clone. V and J are TRBV7-9 and TRBJ2-5; D is undetermined. The germline gives CDR1 SEHNR, CDR2 FQNEAQ (reference sequence). The CDR3 totals 15 residues. Trimming left V 5 bases short and J 1 base short, with 14 bases between. CDR3 in amino acids: CASSARTPSQETQYF. As DNA, the CDR3 is TGTGCCAGCAGCGCTAGAACCCCCTCCCAAGAGACCCAGTACTTC.

The V gene is TRBV28, the J gene TRBJ2-1; TRBD1 matches 7 bases. The CDR3 covers 16 residues. With V trimmed by 8 bases and J by 2 bases, 12 bases remained unmatched. Germline CDR1 is MDHEN and CDR2 is SYDVKM. The CDR3 sequence is CASGHQRGQPYNEQFF. Written as DNA, the CDR3 is TGTGCCAGCGGTCATCAAAGGGGACAGCCCTACAATGAGCAGTTCTTC.

This clone came up once. The rearrangement links TRBV4-2 to TRBJ2-5; D is possibly TRBD1 or TRBD2 (6 bases each). CDR3 length: 15 amino acids. Germline loops: CDR1 LGHNA, CDR2 YNFKEQ. Trimming shortened V by 0 bases and J by 4 bases, and 12 bases separated the two germline ends. The CDR3 sequence is CASSQDRSGAETQYF. DNA of the CDR3: TGTGCCAGCAGCCAAGATCGTTCGGGGGCAGAGACCCAGTACTTC.

The chain joins TRBV7-3 to TRBJ2-3; 11 nucleotides line up with TRBD2. V shed 4 bases and J 5 bases; nucleotides not matched to a gene: 5. Germline assignment: CDR1 SGHTA and CDR2 FQGTGA. This CDR3 region has 15 residues. The CDR3 here is CASSSSGGSGDTQYF. The CDR3, as DNA: TGTGCCAGCAGCTCTAGCGGGGGGTCAGGAGATACGCAGTATTTT.

The CDR3 region is CASSPWIAGADTQYF. The DNA for the CDR3 is TGCGCCAGCAGTCCCTGGATAGCGGGAGCAGATACGCAGTATTTT. V is TRBV4-1 and J is TRBJ2-3; TRBD2 agrees at 9 bases. V lost 6 bases and J lost 4; bases outside the gene matches: 8. CDR3 length: 15 amino acids. Germline CDR1 is MGHRA and CDR2 is YSYEKL.

The chain employs TRBV15 and TRBJ2-5; TRBD2 matches 8 bases. The CDR3 is 14 amino acids. V was pared by 8 bases and J by 5 bases, with 10 bases of the junction left unmatched. Germline assignment: CDR1 LNHNV and CDR2 YYDKDF (reference sequence). The CDR3 region has the DNA TGTGCCACCTCGCAGCGGGAGAACGTTGAGACCCAGTACTTC. It is translated as CATSQRENVETQYF.

By share, this clone counts as large (0.1 to 1%). This rearrangement joins TRBV27 to TRBJ1-1; D not certain. Trimming stripped 2 bases from V and 3 bases from J, with 13 bases between. The CDR3 has 15 residues. Germline lookup yields CDR1 MNHEY and CDR2 SMNVEV (reference sequence). The CDR3 protein is CASSLVPYGDTEAFF. CDR3 coding DNA: TGTGCCAGCAGTTTAGTCCCTTACGGAGACACTGAAGCTTTCTTT.

This chain uses TRBV30 with TRBJ1-2; D might be TRBD1 (5 bases). V lost 0 bases and J lost 4, with 12 bases in between. Germline CDR1 is GTSNPN and CDR2 is SVGIG (reference sequence). The CDR3 extends over 14 amino acids. CDR3 nucleotide sequence: TGTGCCTGGAGTGTAATTGGGGGAGCCTATGGCTACACCTTC. It translates to CAWSVIGGAYGYTF.

The genes are TRBV5-1 and TRBJ2-3; D uncertain. With 3 bases removed from V and 2 bases from J, the gap between germline ends came to 10 bases. The CDR3 contains 14 residues. Germline values: CDR1 SGHRS, CDR2 YFSETQ. The CDR3 sequence is CASSWNDFTDTQYF. For the CDR3, the DNA is TGCGCCAGCAGCTGGAATGACTTCACAGATACGCAGTATTTT.